The 31 T cell receptor beta chains listed next were all sequenced from one sample in a study of vaccination and CD4 T cells after COVID-19. The Oncomine TCR Beta short-read assay was what sequenced the DNA obtained from cultured CD4+ T cells. Using its own MiXCR run on the PCR reads, TCRdb lists one record per CDR3 protein. The sample holds some 18,000 distinct CDR3 sequences, approximately 53% seen once. No antigens are known for them. The sample's treatment: approximately 10-day PBMC culture with coronavirus spike peptide pools or control peptides (ViraFEST assay). The specimen was CD4+ T cells from blood, cultured in vitro. Receptors were obtained from a human donor who had recovered from COVID-19.

The chain has TRBV12-3 or TRBV12-4 and TRBJ1-1, with 7 nucleotides matching TRBD1. Unmatched junction bases numbered 12, after V lost 6 bases and J lost 5 bases. The CDR3 has 15 residues. The CDR3 DNA sequence: TGTGCCAGCAGACGGACAGGAAGGGACCAGACTGAAGCTTTCTTT. Translated, it gives CASRRTGRDQTEAFF.

By frequency in the sample, this clonotype is medium-sized. V gene TRBV7-3 combines with J gene TRBJ1-1; D unresolved. This CDR3 has 13 residues. CDR1 and CDR2 from the germline V gene are SGHTA and FQGTGA. V lost 5 bases and J lost 4, with 11 bases in between. This chain's CDR3 is CASSTQAGTEAFF. The CDR3 nucleotides read TGTGCCAGCAGCACCCAAGCCGGCACTGAAGCTTTCTTT.

The rearrangement joins TRBV6-2 or TRBV6-3 to TRBJ1-2; no clear D. CDR1 is MNHEY, CDR2 SVGEGT, per germline. CDR3 length: 14 amino acids. V gave up 6 bases and J gave up 2 bases, with 13 bases separating them. The CDR3 loop is CASRWVVRNYGYTF. The CDR3 nucleotides read TGTGCCAGCAGGTGGGTGGTCAGGAACTATGGCTACACCTTC.

V gene TRBV20-1 combines with J gene TRBJ2-3; TRBD1 matches 7 bases. This CDR3 spans 15 amino acids. Germline V gene sequence: CDR1 DFQATT, CDR2 SNEGSKA (reference sequence). The V segment lost 6 bases and the J segment 3 bases; nucleotides outside the gene matches: 12. The CDR3 sequence is CSAANPQGSTDTQYF. In DNA form, the CDR3 reads TGCAGTGCCGCTAACCCACAGGGGAGTACAGATACGCAGTATTTT.

This clonotype was counted a few times. The rearrangement joins TRBV7-2 to TRBJ2-7; TRBD1 agrees at 8 bases. This CDR3 has 13 amino acids. V shed 7 bases and J 2 bases; nucleotides not matched to a gene: 4. CDR1 SGHTA and CDR2 FQGNSA come from the germline V gene. The CDR3 spells CASNYRGTYEQYF. DNA of the CDR3: TGTGCCAGCAACTACAGGGGGACCTACGAGCAGTACTTC.

The chain uses TRBV7-6 and TRBJ1-3; 8 bases map to TRBD1. This CDR3 contains 15 residues. Germline assignment: CDR1 SGHVS and CDR2 FNYEAQ. The ends lost 4 bases at V and 2 bases at J; junction bases unmatched: 4. CDR3 residues: CASSYRGLPGNTIYF. Here the CDR3 DNA reads TGTGCCAGCAGCTACAGGGGGTTACCTGGAAACACCATATATTTT.

This clonotype was seen more than once but under ten times. The chain carries TRBV7-2 and TRBJ2-2; D gene ambiguous. CDR1 and CDR2 (germline): SGHTA, FQGNSA. CDR3 length: 13 residues. Trimming removed 2 bases at V and 4 bases at J, with 5 bases between. The CDR3 here is CASSLYFTGELFF. The CDR3, as DNA: TGTGCCAGCAGCTTATACTTCACCGGGGAGCTGTTTTTT.

The chain employs TRBV18 and TRBJ1-2, with D maybe TRBD1 (6 bases). Germline V lookup: CDR1 KGHSH, CDR2 LQKENI. The V gene lost 7 bases and the J gene lost 8 bases, with 20 bases spanning the gap. The CDR3 consists of 14 residues. DNA of the CDR3: TGTGCCAGCTTACGGACAGCCCCGCAAGAGGGCTACACCTTC. Its translation is CASLRTAPQEGYTF.

This chain connects TRBV6-1 to TRBJ2-5; 7 bases line up with TRBD2. Germline V gives CDR1 MNHNS, CDR2 SASEGT. Trimming took 6 bases from V and 4 from J; bases not matched to a gene: 5. The CDR3 sequence is 13 residues long. CDR3 protein: CASSGTILETQYF. The DNA for the CDR3 is TGTGCCAGCAGCGGGACTATTTTAGAGACCCAGTACTTC.

The V gene is TRBV20-1, the J gene TRBJ1-6, with D uncertain. CDR1 and CDR2 (germline): DFQATT, SNEGSKA (reference sequence). Trimming took off 0 bases at V and 0 bases at J, with 12 bases between the two ends. The CDR3 spans 17 residues. The CDR3 reads CSARDSGQSSYNSPLHF. As DNA, the CDR3 is TGCAGTGCTAGAGATAGCGGCCAAAGCTCCTATAATTCACCCCTCCACTTT.

The rearrangement joins TRBV30 to TRBJ1-1, with 10 nucleotides matching TRBD1. The CDR3 is 12 residues long. Trimming removed 5 bases from V and 3 bases from J; junction bases left unmatched: 0. Germline CDR1 and CDR2: GTSNPN and SVGIG (reference sequence). DNA of the CDR3: TGTGCCTGGGGGACAGGGGACACTGAAGCTTTCTTT. Translated: CAWGTGDTEAFF.

V is TRBV4-2 and J is TRBJ2-7; D gene uncertain. The CDR3 extends over 13 amino acids. The V gene lost 3 bases and the J gene lost 2 bases, with 8 bases spanning the gap. Germline CDR1 is LGHNA and CDR2 is YNFKEQ. The CDR3 nucleotides read TGTGCCAGCAGCCAGGGCGGTACCTACGAGCAGTACTTC. Encoded protein: CASSQGGTYEQYF.

The V and J genes are TRBV6-1 and TRBJ1-1; D perhaps matches TRBD1 (6 bases). Germline CDR1 MNHNS, CDR2 SASEGT. The CDR3 covers 13 residues. Trimming stripped 6 bases from V and 6 bases from J, with 14 bases between. The CDR3 region has the DNA TGTGCCAGCAGACCAACAGGGTCTTCTGAAGCTTTCTTT. Encoded protein: CASRPTGSSEAFF.

The rearrangement links TRBV7-3 to TRBJ1-1; maybe TRBD1 (6 bases). Germline lookup yields CDR1 SGHTA and CDR2 FQGTGA. This CDR3 contains 14 residues. V was cut by 5 bases and J by 3 bases, with 13 bases left in between. In DNA, the CDR3 is TGTGCCAGCAGCCCCGCGGGGGCGGACACTGAAGCTTTCTTT. Its protein product is CASSPAGADTEAFF.

The V gene is TRBV11-3, the J gene TRBJ2-2; D may match TRBD1 or TRBD2 (5 bases each). The CDR3 totals 14 residues. The V gene lost 1 base and the J gene lost 6 bases, with 9 bases spanning the gap. Looked up from germline, CDR1 is SGHNT and CDR2 is YENEEA. CDR3 nucleotides: TGTGCCAGCAGCTTAGCTTGGGGGTCCGGGGAGCTGTTTTTT. Its translation: CASSLAWGSGELFF. Drawing the rest from reference TRBV11-3 and TRBJ2-2, the complete variable domain is EAGVVQSPRYKIIEKKQPVAFWCNPISGHNTLYWYLQNLGQGPELLIRYENEEAVDDSQLPKDRFSAERLKGVDSTLKIQPAELGDSAVYLCASSLAWGSGELFFGEGSRLTVL.

The gene calls are TRBV11-2 and TRBJ1-3; D unresolved. The V gene's germline CDR1 is SGHAT and CDR2 FQNNGV. V was shortened by 6 bases and J by 0 bases, with 9 bases between the two germline ends. There are 14 residues in the CDR3. The CDR3 nucleotides are TGTGCCAGCAGACTACAGCTCTCTGGAAACACCATATATTTT. Residues: CASRLQLSGNTIYF.

This clonotype was detected a few times. The rearrangement links TRBV21-1 to TRBJ1-1; the D segment call TRBD1 is taken from the table without a DNA check. TRBV21-1 is deemed a pseudogene. This CDR3 contains 15 residues. The CDR3 sequence is CASSKALGAYTEAFF. As DNA, the CDR3 is TGTGCCAGCAGCAAAGCGCTAGGGGCTTACACTGAAGCTTTCTTT.

This clonotype was seen just once. The chain uses TRBV7-2 and TRBJ2-7; 9 bases are a match to TRBD2. The CDR3 has 15 residues. Germline V gene lookup returns CDR1 SGHTA and CDR2 FQGNSA. Germline trimming cut 2 bases from V and 2 bases from J; bases unmatched to any gene: 4. The CDR3 bases are TGTGCCAGCAGCTTAAGTAGCGGGAGTCCCTACGAGCAGTACTTC. Its protein product is CASSLSSGSPYEQYF.

The rearrangement joins TRBV5-4 to TRBJ2-1, with TRBD2 as a possible D gene (6 bases). The germline gives CDR1 SGHNT, CDR2 YYREEE (reference sequence). V was pared by 1 base and J by 13 bases, with 15 bases between. This CDR3 is 13 amino acids long. The CDR3 reads CASSLRPSDSQFF. CDR3 bases: TGTGCCAGCAGCTTGAGGCCTAGCGATAGCCAGTTCTTC.

This clonotype was seen a single time. This chain uses TRBV19 with TRBJ2-6; D uncertain. Germline loops: CDR1 LNHDA, CDR2 SQIVND (reference sequence). Trimming shortened V by 3 bases and J by 0 bases, and 6 bases separated the two germline ends. There are 15 residues in the CDR3. CDR3 DNA sequence: TGTGCCAGTAGTATGCAGAACTCTGGGGCCAACGTCCTGACTTTC. It is translated as CASSMQNSGANVLTF.

V and J are TRBV2 and TRBJ2-1; D may be TRBD2 (5 bases). Trimming pared 4 bases from V and 0 bases from J, leaving 7 bases between. This CDR3 has 14 residues. Germline CDR1 reads SNHLY; CDR2 reads FYNNEI. CDR3: CASSAAVSYNEQFF. The CDR3 DNA reads TGTGCCAGCAGTGCAGCGGTCTCCTACAATGAGCAGTTCTTC.

CDR3 DNA: TGTGCCAGCAGTTCCCCAGGGGAAGGCTACACCTTC. Translating it yields CASSSPGEGYTF. This chain connects TRBV6-5 to TRBJ1-2; a possible D gene is TRBD1 (6 bases). CDR3 length: 12 amino acids. CDR1 MNHEY and CDR2 SVGAGI come from the germline V gene. V lost 4 bases to trimming and J lost 8 bases, with 11 bases between them.

The chain combines TRBV7-9 with TRBJ1-6, with 7 positions matching TRBD1. The CDR3 is made up of 16 amino acids. In germline, CDR1 is SEHNR, CDR2 FQNEAQ (reference sequence). V lost 4 bases and J lost 5; bases outside the gene matches: 8. The CDR3 DNA follows: TGTGCCAGCAGCTCCCGGGGGGGACAGAATAATTCACCCCTCCACTTT. Translating it yields CASSSRGGQNNSPLHF.

V gene TRBV11-3 combines with J gene TRBJ2-7, with D tentatively TRBD1 (5 bases). The V and J ends lost 5 bases and 4 bases respectively, with 15 bases between them. CDR3 length: 14 residues. CDR1 and CDR2 from the germline V gene are SGHNT and YENEEA. This CDR3 is CASSTQGGLYEQYF. The CDR3, as DNA: TGTGCCAGCAGCACCCAGGGCGGTCTTTACGAGCAGTACTTC.

The gene calls are TRBV5-5 and TRBJ2-3; 9 bases map to TRBD1. Germline assignment: CDR1 SGHKS and CDR2 YYEKEE (reference sequence). CDR3 size: 14 residues. V shed 4 bases and J 2 bases; nucleotides not matched to a gene: 2. CDR3 coding DNA: TGTGCCAGCAGCGGACAGGGGTACACAGATACGCAGTATTTT. It is translated as CASSGQGYTDTQYF.

The chain employs TRBV18 and TRBJ1-1; tentatively, D is TRBD1 (6 bases). CDR3 size: 15 residues. Trimming took off 3 bases at V and 1 base at J, with 12 bases between the two ends. Per the germline V gene, CDR1 is KGHSH and CDR2 is LQKENI. CDR3 region: CASSPRGGGNTEAFF. The CDR3 region has the DNA TGTGCCAGCTCACCGAGAGGGGGTGGGAACACTGAAGCTTTCTTT.

The chain links TRBV20-1 to TRBJ2-4; D may be TRBD1 (5 bases). The CDR3 extends over 15 amino acids. Germline V lookup: CDR1 DFQATT, CDR2 SNEGSKA (reference sequence). V lost 3 bases to trimming and J lost 6 bases, with 18 bases between them. CDR3 sequence reads: CSASQGSSRVNIQYF. CDR3 DNA sequence: TGCAGTGCTAGCCAGGGTAGTTCTAGGGTAAACATTCAGTACTTC.

The gene calls are TRBV18 and TRBJ2-3; a weak D match, TRBD2 (5 bases). This CDR3 region has 13 residues. The germline V gene encodes CDR1 KGHSH and CDR2 LQKENI. V was pared by 6 bases and J by 1 base, with 8 bases between. The CDR3 spells CASSRAGTDTQYF. The CDR3 bases are TGTGCCAGCTCCCGAGCGGGCACAGATACGCAGTATTTT.

The chain uses TRBV7-9 and TRBJ2-1; 8 nucleotides match TRBD2. In germline, CDR1 is SEHNR, CDR2 FQNEAQ (reference sequence). V trimming: 8 bases; J trimming: 7 bases; junction bases outside the gene matches: 10. CDR3 length: 14 residues. Written as DNA, the CDR3 is TGTGCCAGCGGGGATACCGGGGGGGCGAATGAGCAGTTCTTC. Its protein is CASGDTGGANEQFF.

The rearrangement joins TRBV2 to TRBJ1-2, with TRBD1 matching 9 bases. In germline, CDR1 is SNHLY, CDR2 FYNNEI. V shed 6 bases, J shed 2 bases, and the junction held 7 bases outside the gene matches. The CDR3 is 15 residues long. CDR3 protein: CASREQGAINYGYTF. The CDR3 nucleotides read TGTGCCAGCAGGGAACAGGGGGCAATCAACTATGGCTACACCTTC.

This clonotype was recorded only once. The V call is TRBV5-4, the J call TRBJ2-3, with TRBD2 matching over 14 bases. V trimming: 4 bases; J trimming: 4 bases; junction bases outside the gene matches: 2. The CDR3 covers 15 residues. Looked up from germline, CDR1 is SGHNT and CDR2 is YYREEE (reference sequence). CDR3 in amino acids: CASSLTSGRADTQYF. Here the CDR3 DNA reads TGTGCCAGCAGCCTGACTAGCGGGAGGGCAGATACGCAGTATTTT.